The entry below describes one TCR beta chain. The junction had 1 base not matched to a gene; V was cut back by 2 bases and J by 6 bases. Germline-derived CDR1 and CDR2 are SGHRS and YFSETQ. CDR3 length: 13 amino acids. Produced via immunoSEQ multiplex PCR; TCRdb's table is partial and in-frame only. Of 95,000 to 110,000 clones in the sample, roughly 85% were seen once. The data were obtained in a study of blood T cell repertoires in COVID-19. Study details: Researchers got acute and convalescent COVID-19 samples from the United States, Italy and Spain. From T cells, B-cell-depleted T cells, or PBMCs came the material, which was cDNA or gDNA.

The V and J genes are TRBV5-1 and TRBJ1-1, with TRBD1 matching 10 bases. The TCR was taken from a man aged 50 to 59 in a cohort sampled during active COVID-19. The specimen sequenced was peripheral blood. DNA of the CDR3: TGCGCCAGCAGCTTAGGACAGGGGGCTGAAGCTTTCTTT. Amino acids: CASSLGQGAEAFF.